This T cell receptor beta chain was documented in a study of blood T cells in healthy people across ages. Primed by a sample-barcoded 5' primer and a J-beta primer mix, a second PCR proceeded for 7 to 11 cycles. TCRdb independently ran MiXCR on the 5' RACE reads; one entry per CDR3 protein. This table holds fewer than 1.5 million distinct CDR3 sequences, around 39% found once. The CDR3 length is 13 residues. V lost 7 bases and J lost 7, with 16 bases in between. The TCR sequence derives from a woman under 30 in good health. The gene calls are TRBV12-3 or TRBV12-4 and TRBJ1-2; unclear D gene. What was sequenced was blood. The CDR3 protein is CASNDGGVAGYTF. The CDR3, as DNA: TGTGCCAGCAACGATGGCGGTGTGGCTGGCTACACCTTC.